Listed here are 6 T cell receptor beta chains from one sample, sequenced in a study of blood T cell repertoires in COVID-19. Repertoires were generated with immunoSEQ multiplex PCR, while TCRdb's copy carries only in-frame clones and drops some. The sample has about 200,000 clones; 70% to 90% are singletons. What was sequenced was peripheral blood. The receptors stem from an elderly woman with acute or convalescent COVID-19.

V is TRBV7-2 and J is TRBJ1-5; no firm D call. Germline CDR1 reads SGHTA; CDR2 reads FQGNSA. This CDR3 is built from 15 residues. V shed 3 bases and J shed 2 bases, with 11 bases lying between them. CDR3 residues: CASSFSSLGNQPQHF. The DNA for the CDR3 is TGTGCCAGCAGCTTCTCAAGTCTAGGCAATCAGCCCCAGCATTTT.

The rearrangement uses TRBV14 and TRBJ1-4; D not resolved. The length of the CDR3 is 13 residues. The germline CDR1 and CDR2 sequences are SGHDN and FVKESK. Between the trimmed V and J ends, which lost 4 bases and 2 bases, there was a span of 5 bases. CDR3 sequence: CASSRATNEKLFF. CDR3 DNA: TGTGCCAGCAGCCGAGCTACTAATGAAAAACTGTTTTTT.

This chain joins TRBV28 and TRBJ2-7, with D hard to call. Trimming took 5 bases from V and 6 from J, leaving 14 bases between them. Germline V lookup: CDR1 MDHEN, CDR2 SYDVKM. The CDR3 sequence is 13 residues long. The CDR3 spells CASSTVELIEQYF. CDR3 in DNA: TGTGCCAGCAGTACTGTTGAGTTGATCGAGCAGTACTTC.

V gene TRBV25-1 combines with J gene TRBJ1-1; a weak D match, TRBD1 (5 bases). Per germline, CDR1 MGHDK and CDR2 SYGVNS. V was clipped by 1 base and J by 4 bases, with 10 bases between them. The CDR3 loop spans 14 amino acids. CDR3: CASSESGESTEAFF. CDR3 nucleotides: TGTGCCAGCAGTGAATCGGGGGAATCCACTGAAGCTTTCTTT.

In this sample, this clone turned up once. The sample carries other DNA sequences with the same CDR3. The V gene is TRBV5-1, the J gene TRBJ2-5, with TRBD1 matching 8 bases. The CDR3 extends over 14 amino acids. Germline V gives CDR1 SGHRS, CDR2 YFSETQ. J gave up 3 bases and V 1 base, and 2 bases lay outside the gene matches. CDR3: CASSLLQGEETQYF. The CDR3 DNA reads TGCGCCAGCAGCTTGTTACAGGGGGAAGAGACCCAGTACTTC.

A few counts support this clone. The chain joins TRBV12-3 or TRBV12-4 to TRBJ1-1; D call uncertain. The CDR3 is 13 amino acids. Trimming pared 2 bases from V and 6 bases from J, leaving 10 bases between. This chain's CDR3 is CASSLQLLAEAFF. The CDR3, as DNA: TGTGCCAGCAGTTTACAACTTCTTGCTGAAGCTTTCTTT.